The 21 T cell receptor beta chains in this list originate from one sample, sequenced in a study of T-cell memory formation after mild COVID-19 (dated by TCRdb to 2020 to 2022). Receptor libraries were prepared by 5' RACE. These reads were obtained on an Illumina NovaSeq 6000. Using fastp trimming at Q25 and MiXCR clonotype assembly, TCRdb reanalyzed the public sequencing data and kept in-frame beta chains. Every entry covers one CDR3 protein and lists the most common genes and DNA from its rows. This sample comprises around 390,000 distinct CDR3 sequences, approximately 15% of them detected only once. 20% to 25% of the sample is taken by the ten largest. Source material: PBMCs or a T cell subset sorted from them (not recorded which). Receptor source: a young man who had mild COVID-19 (a few samples of this study predate the infection). The sample titles of this study are shuffled in the database, so cell type and time point are left out; the donor was told from shared clones.

V gene TRBV5-1 combines with J gene TRBJ2-5; no clear D gene. V was clipped by 0 bases and J by 4 bases, with 10 bases between them. Looked up from germline, CDR1 is SGHRS and CDR2 is YFSETQ. The CDR3 has 14 amino acids. In nucleotides, the CDR3 is TGCGCCAGCAGCTTGGAACCTAAAGGAGAGACCCAGTACTTC. As protein: CASSLEPKGETQYF.

This clonotype has only a few counts. The CDR3 protein is CSAYQGSGYTF. CDR3 nucleotides: TGCAGTGCTTACCAGGGTAGTGGCTACACCTTC. The rearrangement uses TRBV20-1 and TRBJ1-2; the D gene is possibly TRBD1 (5 bases). The V gene's germline CDR1 is DFQATT and CDR2 SNEGSKA (reference sequence). The CDR3 consists of 11 residues. Trimming cost V 5 bases and J 7 bases, with 11 bases left between them.

The chain employs TRBV5-1 and TRBJ1-1; D perhaps matches TRBD1 (5 bases). Germline CDR1 SGHRS, CDR2 YFSETQ. The CDR3 loop spans 14 amino acids. V lost 4 bases to trimming and J lost 7 bases, with 17 bases between them. CDR3 coding DNA: TGCGCCAGCAGCCTGGGGGGAGCCTCCATTGAAGCTTTCTTT. Amino acids: CASSLGGASIEAFF.

CDR3 sequence reads: CASSSEGTAKNIQYF. CDR3 DNA sequence: TGTGCCAGCAGCTCAGAAGGGACAGCCAAAAACATTCAGTACTTC. The V gene is TRBV7-2, the J gene TRBJ2-4, with D perhaps given as TRBD1 or TRBD2 (5 bases each). CDR1 and CDR2 (germline): SGHTA, FQGNSA. This CDR3 comprises 15 residues. V was shortened by 4 bases and J by 0 bases, with 10 bases between the two germline ends.

There are a few counts of this clonotype. This chain uses TRBV12-3 or TRBV12-4 with TRBJ1-5; 9 nucleotides agree with TRBD1. V lost 6 bases and J lost 2; bases outside the gene matches: 11. The CDR3 consists of 17 residues. The CDR3 here is CASSQTGGLLRNQPQHF. The DNA of the CDR3 is TGTGCCAGCAGCCAAACAGGGGGCCTACTACGCAATCAGCCCCAGCATTTT.

This clonotype has more than one count but fewer than ten. The rearrangement uses TRBV15 and TRBJ1-1; D is ambiguous. V gave up 0 bases and J gave up 2 bases, with 7 bases separating them. CDR3 size: 14 residues. Germline values: CDR1 LNHNV, CDR2 YYDKDF (reference sequence). CDR3 in amino acids: CATSRDAVNTEAFF. In DNA form, the CDR3 reads TGTGCCACCAGCAGAGATGCGGTAAACACTGAAGCTTTCTTT.

The table lists this clonotype with a few counts. This chain joins TRBV29-1 and TRBJ1-2; D possibly corresponds to TRBD1 (6 bases). V dropped 5 bases and J dropped 8 bases, with 18 bases sitting between them. The CDR3 length is 13 residues. Germline V gene lookup returns CDR1 SQVTM and CDR2 ANQGSEA. Here the CDR3 DNA reads TGCAGCGTTACAGACAGGCCCGGGGAGGGCTACACCTTC. Protein: CSVTDRPGEGYTF.

This clonotype was detected a few times. The chain is built from TRBV7-6 and TRBJ2-2; 8 bases are shared with TRBD2. The CDR3 length is 16 residues. Germline V gene lookup returns CDR1 SGHVS and CDR2 FNYEAQ. J lost 2 bases, V lost 7 bases, and 9 bases had no gene match. CDR3 bases: TGTGCCAGCACCGCCCCCAGCGGGGGAAACACCGGGGAGCTGTTTTTT. Protein sequence: CASTAPSGGNTGELFF.

This clonotype was counted many times. The genes are TRBV18 and TRBJ2-7; D is undetermined. The V gene lost 0 bases and the J gene lost 3 bases, with 0 bases spanning the gap. From germline, CDR1 is KGHSH and CDR2 LQKENI. The CDR3 is made up of 11 amino acids. In DNA form, the CDR3 reads TGTGCCAGCTCACCACCCTACGAGCAGTACGTC. It encodes CASSPPYEQYV.

The chain links TRBV5-5 to TRBJ2-7; TRBD1 matches at 9 bases. This CDR3 region has 15 residues. J was trimmed by 1 base and V by 5 bases; bases with no gene match: 7. From germline, CDR1 is SGHKS and CDR2 YYEKEE (reference sequence). CDR3 in amino acids: CASRLSQGASYEQYF. CDR3 nucleotide sequence: TGTGCCAGCAGGCTATCACAGGGGGCATCCTACGAGCAGTACTTC.

This clonotype showed up many times. V usage is TRBV11-2 and J usage is TRBJ2-5; 13 nucleotides agree with TRBD2. The CDR3 runs 18 residues. Losses at the gene ends were 6 bases for V and 5 bases for J; bases not matched to a gene: 15. The germline gives CDR1 SGHAT, CDR2 FQNNGV. CDR3 loop: CASRRTSGGVPGWETQYF. The DNA for the CDR3 is TGTGCCAGCAGGCGTACTAGCGGGGGGGTCCCCGGCTGGGAGACCCAGTACTTC.

The rearrangement links TRBV7-2 to TRBJ2-5; D may be TRBD1 or TRBD2 (5 bases each). V was shortened by 1 base and J by 7 bases, with 13 bases between the two germline ends. CDR1 SGHTA and CDR2 FQGNSA come from the germline V gene. This CDR3 is built from 14 residues. The CDR3 DNA reads TGTGCCAGCAGCTTAGACGGGGCCGTGGGGACCCAGTACTTC. It translates to CASSLDGAVGTQYF.

This clonotype has more than one count but fewer than ten. The chain's CDR3 is CASSLLAVQETQYF. DNA of the CDR3: TGTGCCAGCAGCTTGCTAGCCGTTCAAGAGACCCAGTACTTC. V gene TRBV5-5 combines with J gene TRBJ2-5, with TRBD2 as a possible D gene (5 bases). Deletions cut 1 base from V and 2 bases from J, with 9 bases between. The CDR3 length is 14 residues. CDR1 is SGHKS, CDR2 YYEKEE, per germline (reference sequence). Full variable domain (remainder filled in from reference TRBV5-5 and TRBJ2-5): DAGVTQSPTHLIKTRGQQVTLRCSPISGHKSVSWYQQVLGQGPQFIFQYYEKEERGRGNFPDRFSARQFPNYSSELNVNALLLGDSALYLCASSLLAVQETQYFGPGTRLLVL.

This clonotype was picked up a small number of times. The chain has TRBV6-2 or TRBV6-3 and TRBJ2-5, with 8 bases identical to TRBD1. V trimming: 6 bases; J trimming: 0 bases; junction bases outside the gene matches: 3. Germline assignment: CDR1 MNHEY and CDR2 SVGEGT. The CDR3 length is 14 residues. For the CDR3, the DNA is TGTGCCAGCAGCAGGACAGGGTACCAAGAGACCCAGTACTTC. Translating it yields CASSRTGYQETQYF.

This clonotype was counted between two and nine times. The chain employs TRBV7-2 and TRBJ2-3; possible D gene TRBD1, 5 bases. V lost 0 bases and J lost 3, with 13 bases in between. Germline V gene data show CDR1 as SGHTA and CDR2 as FQGNSA. This CDR3 contains 16 residues. CDR3 DNA sequence: TGTGCCAGCAGCTTAGCAGCAGGGTTTCGGACAGATACGCAGTATTTT. Translating it yields CASSLAAGFRTDTQYF.

This sequence joins TRBV4-2 and TRBJ2-3, with D unresolved. The CDR3 loop spans 15 amino acids. CDR1 is LGHNA and CDR2 is YNFKEQ in the germline V gene. Trimming took off 1 base at V and 6 bases at J, with 14 bases between the two ends. The CDR3 DNA reads as TGTGCCAGCAGCCAAGCACCCCGGGCCCCCGATACGCAGTATTTT. Protein sequence: CASSQAPRAPDTQYF.

This clonotype was counted a few times. This chain joins TRBV4-3 and TRBJ2-3; the D gene is possibly TRBD2 (6 bases). Germline CDR1 LGHNA, CDR2 YSLEER. This CDR3 is built from 18 residues. The V and J ends lost 1 base and 2 bases respectively, with 19 bases between them. This CDR3 is CASSQAPARGTDTDTQYF. CDR3 DNA sequence: TGCGCCAGCAGCCAAGCCCCCGCCCGCGGGACCGACACAGATACGCAGTATTTT.

This clonotype was observed at least ten times. Here the CDR3 DNA reads TGCGCCAGCAGCCTCCGGGGGGCCAATATCCATGAGCAGTTCTTC. Amino acids: CASSLRGANIHEQFF. The chain recombines TRBV5-1 with TRBJ2-1, with D perhaps matching TRBD2 (7 bases). Germline CDR1 is SGHRS and CDR2 is YFSETQ. Trimming took off 4 bases at V and 8 bases at J, with 19 bases between the two ends. CDR3 length equals 15 residues.

This sequence joins TRBV5-5 and TRBJ1-4, with a possible D match to TRBD1 (6 bases). This CDR3 region has 14 residues. V lost 4 bases, J lost 8 bases, and 15 bases lay in between. In germline, CDR1 is SGHKS, CDR2 YYEKEE (reference sequence). The DNA for the CDR3 is TGTGCCAGCAGCCGAACAGGGAATGTGGAAAAACTGTTTTTT. It codes for CASSRTGNVEKLFF.

The chain carries TRBV18 and TRBJ1-2; no reliable D call. CDR3 size: 11 residues. V dropped 2 bases and J dropped 7 bases, with 5 bases sitting between them. Germline V lookup: CDR1 KGHSH, CDR2 LQKENI. The CDR3 spells CASSPDTGYTF. The CDR3 DNA reads TGTGCCAGCTCACCAGACACTGGCTACACCTTC.

The rearrangement joins TRBV29-1 to TRBJ2-3; possible D gene TRBD1, 6 bases. The V end was cut by 1 base, the J end by 5 bases, with 7 bases between. This CDR3 region has 12 residues. Germline lookup yields CDR1 SQVTM and CDR2 ANQGSEA. CDR3 protein: CSVEAGVDTQYF. The CDR3 bases are TGCAGCGTTGAAGCAGGGGTAGATACGCAGTATTTT.